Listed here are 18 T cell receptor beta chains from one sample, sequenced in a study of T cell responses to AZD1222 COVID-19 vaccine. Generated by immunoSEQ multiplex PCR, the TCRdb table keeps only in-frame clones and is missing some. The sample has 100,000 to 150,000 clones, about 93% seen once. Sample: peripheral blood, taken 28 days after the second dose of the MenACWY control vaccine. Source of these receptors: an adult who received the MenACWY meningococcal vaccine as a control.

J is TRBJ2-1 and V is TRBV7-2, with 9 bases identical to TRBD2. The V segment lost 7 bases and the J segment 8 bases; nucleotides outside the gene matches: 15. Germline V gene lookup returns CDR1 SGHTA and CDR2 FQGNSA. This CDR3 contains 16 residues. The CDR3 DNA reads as TGTGCCAGCACCTCTACCGGTAGCGGGAGTAAGTATGAGCAGTTCTTC. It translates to CASTSTGSGSKYEQFF.

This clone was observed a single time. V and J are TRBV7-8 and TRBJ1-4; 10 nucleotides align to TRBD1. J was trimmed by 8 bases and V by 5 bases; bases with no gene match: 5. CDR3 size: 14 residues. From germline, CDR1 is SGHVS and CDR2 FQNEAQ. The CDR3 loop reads CASSTGQGGEKLFF. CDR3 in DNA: TGTGCCAGCAGCACAGGACAGGGGGGAGAAAAACTGTTTTTT.

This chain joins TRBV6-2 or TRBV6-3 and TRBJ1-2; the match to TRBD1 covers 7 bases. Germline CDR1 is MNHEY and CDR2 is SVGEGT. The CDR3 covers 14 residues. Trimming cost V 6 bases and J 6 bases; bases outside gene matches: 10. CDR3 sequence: CASSRTGRIDGYTF. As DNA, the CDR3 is TGTGCCAGCAGCCGGACAGGCAGGATCGATGGCTACACCTTC.

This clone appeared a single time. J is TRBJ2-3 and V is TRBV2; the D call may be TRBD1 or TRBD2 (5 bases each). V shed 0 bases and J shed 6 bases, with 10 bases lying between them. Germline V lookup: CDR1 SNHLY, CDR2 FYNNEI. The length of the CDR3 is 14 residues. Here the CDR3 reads CASSEAQGVDTQYF. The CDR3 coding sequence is TGTGCCAGCAGTGAAGCGCAGGGAGTCGATACGCAGTATTTT.

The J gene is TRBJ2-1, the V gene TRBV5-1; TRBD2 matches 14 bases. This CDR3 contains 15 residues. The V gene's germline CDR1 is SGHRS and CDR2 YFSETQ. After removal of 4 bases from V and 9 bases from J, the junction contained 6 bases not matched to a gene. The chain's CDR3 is CASSSGTSGRIEQFF. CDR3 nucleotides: TGCGCCAGCAGCAGCGGGACTAGCGGGAGAATTGAGCAGTTCTTC.

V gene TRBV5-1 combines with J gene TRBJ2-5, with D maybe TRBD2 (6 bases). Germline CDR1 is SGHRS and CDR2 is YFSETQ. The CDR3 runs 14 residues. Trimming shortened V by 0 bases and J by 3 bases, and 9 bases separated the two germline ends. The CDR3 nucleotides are TGCGCCAGCAGCTTGGCCTTAGCGGAAGAGACCCAGTACTTC. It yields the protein CASSLALAEETQYF.

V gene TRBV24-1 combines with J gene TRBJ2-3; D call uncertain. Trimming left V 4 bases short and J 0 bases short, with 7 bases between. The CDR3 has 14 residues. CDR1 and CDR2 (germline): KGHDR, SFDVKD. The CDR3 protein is CATSDPASTDTQYF. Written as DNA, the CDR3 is TGTGCCACCAGTGACCCCGCCAGCACAGATACGCAGTATTTT.

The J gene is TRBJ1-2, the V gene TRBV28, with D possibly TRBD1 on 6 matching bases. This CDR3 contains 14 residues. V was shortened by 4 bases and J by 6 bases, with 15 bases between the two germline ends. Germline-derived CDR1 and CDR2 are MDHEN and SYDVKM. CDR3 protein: CASSSFGGLDGYTF. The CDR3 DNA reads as TGTGCCAGCAGTTCATTCGGGGGCCTCGATGGCTACACCTTC.

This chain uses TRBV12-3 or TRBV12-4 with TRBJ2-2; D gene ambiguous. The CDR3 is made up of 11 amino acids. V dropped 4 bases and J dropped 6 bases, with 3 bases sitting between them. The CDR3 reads CASSYPGELFF. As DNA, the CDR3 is TGTGCCAGCAGTTACCCCGGGGAGCTGTTTTTT.

The chain's CDR3 is CASSFPFWDGIGTDTQYF. The CDR3 DNA follows: TGTGCCAGCAGCTTCCCCTTCTGGGACGGGATCGGCACAGATACGCAGTATTTT. This chain links TRBV7-2 with TRBJ2-3, with D possibly called TRBD1 or TRBD2 (5 bases each). The V end lost 3 bases, the J end lost 1 base, and 20 bases lay between the germline ends. This CDR3 has 18 residues. Germline V gene data show CDR1 as SGHTA and CDR2 as FQGNSA. The full variable domain, in which reference TRBV7-2 and TRBJ2-3 provide the parts outside the CDR3, is GAGVSQSPSNKVTEKGKDVELRCDPISGHTALYWYRQSLGQGLEFLIYFQGNSAPDKSGLPSDRFSAERTGGSVSTLTIQRTQQEDSAVYLCASSFPFWDGIGTDTQYFGPGTRLTVL.

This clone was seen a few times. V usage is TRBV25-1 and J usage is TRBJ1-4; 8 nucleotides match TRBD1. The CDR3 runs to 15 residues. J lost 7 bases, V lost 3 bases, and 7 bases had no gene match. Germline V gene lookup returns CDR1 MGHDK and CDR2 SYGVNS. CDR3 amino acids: CASSEKTGVVEKLFF. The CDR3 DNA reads TGTGCCAGCAGTGAGAAGACAGGGGTCGTTGAAAAACTGTTTTTT.

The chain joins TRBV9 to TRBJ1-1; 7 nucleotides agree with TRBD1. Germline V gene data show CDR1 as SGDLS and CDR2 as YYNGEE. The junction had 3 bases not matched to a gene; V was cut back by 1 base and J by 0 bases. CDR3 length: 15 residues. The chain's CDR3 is CASSVWDSLNTEAFF. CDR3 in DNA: TGTGCCAGCAGCGTATGGGACAGCCTGAACACTGAAGCTTTCTTT.

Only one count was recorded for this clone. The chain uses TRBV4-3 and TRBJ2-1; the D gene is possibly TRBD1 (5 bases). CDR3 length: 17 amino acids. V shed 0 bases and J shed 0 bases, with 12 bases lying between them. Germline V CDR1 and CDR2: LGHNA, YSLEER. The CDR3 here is CASSQDSPGFSYNEQFF. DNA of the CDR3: TGCGCCAGCAGCCAAGATAGTCCAGGGTTCTCCTACAATGAGCAGTTCTTC.

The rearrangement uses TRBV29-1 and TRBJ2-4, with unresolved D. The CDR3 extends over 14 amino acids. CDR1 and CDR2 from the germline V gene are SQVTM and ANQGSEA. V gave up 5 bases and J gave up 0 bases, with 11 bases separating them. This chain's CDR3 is CSVLLPVAKNIQYF. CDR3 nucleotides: TGCAGCGTTCTCCTACCCGTAGCCAAAAACATTCAGTACTTC.

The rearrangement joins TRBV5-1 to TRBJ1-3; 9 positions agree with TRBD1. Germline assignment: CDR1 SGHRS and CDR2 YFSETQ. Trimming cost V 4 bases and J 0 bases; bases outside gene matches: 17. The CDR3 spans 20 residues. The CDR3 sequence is CASSGGRPGQGASSGNTIYF. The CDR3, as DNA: TGCGCCAGCAGCGGAGGAAGACCGGGACAGGGTGCGTCCTCTGGAAACACCATATATTTT. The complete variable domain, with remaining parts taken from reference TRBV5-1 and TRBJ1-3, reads KAGVTQTPRYLIKTRGQQVTLSCSPISGHRSVSWYQQTPGQGLQFLFEYFSETQRNKGNFPGRFSGRQFSNSRSEMNVSTLELGDSALYLCASSGGRPGQGASSGNTIYFGEGSWLTVV.

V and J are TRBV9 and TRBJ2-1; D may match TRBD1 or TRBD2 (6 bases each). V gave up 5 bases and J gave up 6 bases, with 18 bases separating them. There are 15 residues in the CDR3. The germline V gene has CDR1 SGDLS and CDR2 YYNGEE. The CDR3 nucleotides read TGTGCCAGCAGAGGAGGGACACACAGCTCCAATGAGCAGTTCTTC. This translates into CASRGGTHSSNEQFF.

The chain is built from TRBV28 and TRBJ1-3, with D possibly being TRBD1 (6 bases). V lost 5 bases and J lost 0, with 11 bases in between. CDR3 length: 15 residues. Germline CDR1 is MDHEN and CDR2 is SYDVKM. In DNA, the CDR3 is TGTGCCAGCAGTCCCTGGACAGACTCTGGAAACACCATATATTTT. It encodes CASSPWTDSGNTIYF.

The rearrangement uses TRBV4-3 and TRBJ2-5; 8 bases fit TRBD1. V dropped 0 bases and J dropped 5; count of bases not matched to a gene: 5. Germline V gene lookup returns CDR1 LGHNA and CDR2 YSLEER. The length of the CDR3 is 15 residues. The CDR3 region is CASSQDRGRRETQYF. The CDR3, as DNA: TGCGCCAGCAGCCAAGACAGGGGGCGAAGGGAGACCCAGTACTTC.